Following are 31 T cell receptor beta chains from one sample sequenced in a study of T-cell reconstitution after alpha-beta-depleted transplantation in children. For TCRbeta, the library was prepared with unique molecular identifiers. TCRdb processed the PCR reads anew with MiXCR; each CDR3 protein has one entry. Counted here are some 600,000 distinct CDR3 sequences, 10% to 15% occurring once; the ten biggest clones make up around 2.2%. The sequences come from PBMCs, mostly from graft donor cells, collected 360 days after TCRalphabeta/CD19-depleted stem cell transplant. The receptor set was obtained from a male patient between 10 and 17 years old who had a stem cell transplant for acute myeloid leukemia, so the T cells may come from the graft donor.

The J gene is TRBJ2-1, the V gene TRBV20-1; 7 bases fit TRBD2. V lost 4 bases to trimming and J lost 4 bases; unmatched junction nucleotides: 13. This CDR3 contains 16 residues. Germline V lookup: CDR1 DFQATT, CDR2 SNEGSKA (reference sequence). In DNA form, the CDR3 reads TGCAGTGCTACGGAGACTAGCTCTTCATTTTACAATGAGCAGTTCTTC. Translated: CSATETSSSFYNEQFF.

This clonotype was seen a few times. CDR3 loop: CASSLEGNSYEQYF. The CDR3 DNA reads as TGTGCCAGCAGCTTAGAAGGCAACTCCTACGAGCAGTACTTC. The gene calls are TRBV7-2 and TRBJ2-7; no clear D. Germline values: CDR1 SGHTA, CDR2 FQGNSA. Trimming cost V 1 base and J 0 bases, with 7 bases left between them. This CDR3 has 14 amino acids. The whole variable domain, filled in from reference TRBV7-2 and TRBJ2-7, reads GAGVSQSPSNKVTEKGKDVELRCDPISGHTALYWYRQSLGQGLEFLIYFQGNSAPDKSGLPSDRFSAERTGGSVSTLTIQRTQQEDSAVYLCASSLEGNSYEQYFGPGTRLTVT.

About this clonotype itself: A read error is possible here, since a much larger clone lies one base away. In this CDR3 the conserved last residue, phenylalanine or tryptophan, is missing, so a read error is likely. The rearrangement uses TRBV28 and TRBJ2-7, with a possible D match to TRBD1 (6 bases). Trimming pared 6 bases from V and 3 bases from J, leaving 15 bases between. This CDR3 comprises 14 residues. The V gene's germline CDR1 is MDHEN and CDR2 SYDVKM. The CDR3 DNA sequence: TGTGCCAGCAGAGGGGGTCCATCGTACTACGAGCAGTACATC. This sequence encodes CASRGGPSYYEQYI.

The chain couples TRBV27 to TRBJ2-7, with D perhaps matching TRBD1 (5 bases). Germline V lookup: CDR1 MNHEY, CDR2 SMNVEV (reference sequence). The CDR3 runs 12 residues. V shed 3 bases and J shed 7 bases, with 10 bases lying between them. The CDR3 sequence: CASSFNRHEQYV. DNA for the CDR3: TGTGCCAGCAGTTTCAACAGGCATGAGCAGTACGTC.

This clonotype was found many times. CDR3 nucleotide sequence: TGTGCCAGCAGCCGACAGGCCCCCGGGGAGCTGTTTTTT. It is translated as CASSRQAPGELFF. The chain employs TRBV7-3 and TRBJ2-2, with D possibly being TRBD1 (6 bases). The CDR3 is 13 amino acids. The V end was cut by 5 bases, the J end by 6 bases, with 10 bases between. Germline CDR1 is SGHTA and CDR2 is FQGTGA.

This clonotype came up a few times. J is TRBJ2-7 and V is TRBV4-2; TRBD2 matches 10 bases. CDR1 is LGHNA, CDR2 YNFKEQ, per germline. The CDR3 is made up of 15 amino acids. Unmatched junction bases numbered 9, after V lost 4 bases and J lost 6 bases. The CDR3 region has the DNA TGTGCCAGCAGCCCAGCCCCGGGACTAGCGCTCGAGCAGTACTTC. It specifies CASSPAPGLALEQYF.

The V gene is TRBV20-1, the J gene TRBJ1-6; 10 positions match TRBD1. The CDR3 is 13 amino acids. The V gene end was trimmed by 5 bases and the J gene end by 6 bases; junction bases not matched to a gene: 1. Germline V lookup: CDR1 DFQATT, CDR2 SNEGSKA (reference sequence). CDR3 sequence (DNA): TGCAGTGCTGACAGGGGGCCTAATTCACCCCTCCACTTT. Translating it yields CSADRGPNSPLHF.

The chain carries TRBV12-3 or TRBV12-4 and TRBJ2-7, with a possible D match to TRBD2 (6 bases). This CDR3 is 17 amino acids long. Deletions cut 2 bases from V and 6 bases from J, with 23 bases between. This CDR3 is CASSLKSGADGIGEQYF. The CDR3 DNA follows: TGTGCCAGCAGTTTAAAGTCGGGAGCCGACGGGATAGGCGAGCAGTACTTC.

This clonotype was detected a few times. The V call is TRBV28, the J call TRBJ2-1; tentative D call: TRBD1 (5 bases). Germline lookup yields CDR1 MDHEN and CDR2 SYDVKM. This CDR3 has 16 residues. Trimming took 6 bases from V and 6 from J, leaving 21 bases between them. The CDR3 DNA follows: TGTGCCAGCAGCCCTATAGGGCAGGGATGGTTCAATGAGCAGTTCTTC. Protein: CASSPIGQGWFNEQFF.

This clonotype appeared many times. The genes are TRBV20-1 and TRBJ2-1; D not resolved. Trimming removed 4 bases at V and 6 bases at J, with 13 bases between. CDR1 and CDR2 (germline): DFQATT, SNEGSKA (reference sequence). There are 13 residues in the CDR3. The chain's CDR3 is CSAIIYRLNEQFF. CDR3 coding DNA: TGCAGTGCTATTATATACCGCCTCAATGAGCAGTTCTTC.

This clonotype appeared a few times. The CDR3 sequence: CASSLAVWEGVKFAKNIQYF. CDR3 nucleotides: TGCGCCAGCAGCTTGGCCGTGTGGGAGGGCGTCAAATTCGCCAAAAACATTCAGTACTTC. The chain combines TRBV5-1 with TRBJ2-4; 7 nucleotides line up with TRBD2. The trim removed 0 bases at V and 1 base at J, leaving 16 bases unmatched. The V gene's germline CDR1 is SGHRS and CDR2 YFSETQ. The CDR3 sequence is 20 residues long. Filled out from reference TRBV5-1 and TRBJ2-4, the complete variable domain reads KAGVTQTPRYLIKTRGQQVTLSCSPISGHRSVSWYQQTPGQGLQFLFEYFSETQRNKGNFPGRFSGRQFSNSRSEMNVSTLELGDSALYLCASSLAVWEGVKFAKNIQYFGAGTRLSVL.

This clonotype was counted at least ten times. The rearrangement uses TRBV7-9 and TRBJ1-1; D ambiguous. The CDR3 consists of 15 residues. V lost 5 bases and J 1 base, leaving 14 bases between the germline ends. Germline V gene lookup returns CDR1 SEHNR and CDR2 FQNEAQ (reference sequence). CDR3 nucleotide sequence: TGTGCCAGCAGCATCCCGGGGAATTGGAACACTGAAGCTTTCTTT. Translation: CASSIPGNWNTEAFF.

The chain recombines TRBV7-2 with TRBJ2-7; TRBD1 matches at 11 bases. V was clipped by 4 bases and J by 2 bases; unmatched bases: 7. CDR3 length: 16 residues. Germline CDR1 and CDR2: SGHTA and FQGNSA. CDR3 coding DNA: TGTGCCAGCAGCTCAGGGACAGGGGGACACACCTACGAGCAGTACTTC. This sequence encodes CASSSGTGGHTYEQYF.

This clonotype has a count of ten or more. J is TRBJ2-7 and V is TRBV15; D uncertain. Trimming left V 0 bases short and J 1 base short, with 7 bases between. This CDR3 comprises 14 residues. Germline V gives CDR1 LNHNV, CDR2 YYDKDF (reference sequence). CDR3 nucleotides: TGTGCCACCAGCAGAGATGCAGTGTCCTACGAGCAGTACTTC. Protein product: CATSRDAVSYEQYF. The full variable domain, its missing parts supplied by reference TRBV15 and TRBJ2-7, is DAMVIQNPRYQVTQFGKPVTLSCSQTLNHNVMYWYQQKSSQAPKLLFHYYDKDFNNEADTPDNFQSRRPNTSFCFLDIRSPGLGDTAMYLCATSRDAVSYEQYFGPGTRLTVT.

This clonotype has a handful of counts. The CDR3 DNA reads as TGCGCCAGCAGCCAAATCGGGACCGTGTCCTACAATGAGCAGTTCTTC. It codes for CASSQIGTVSYNEQFF. The J gene is TRBJ2-1, the V gene TRBV4-3; either TRBD1 or TRBD2 may fit D (5 bases each). Trimming shortened V by 2 bases and J by 1 base, and 12 bases separated the two germline ends. Germline V gene sequence: CDR1 LGHNA, CDR2 YSLEER. CDR3 length: 16 amino acids.

This clonotype was counted ten times or more. V and J are TRBV4-3 and TRBJ2-7; D is uncertain. From germline, CDR1 is LGHNA and CDR2 YSLEER. The V end was cut by 0 bases, the J end by 4 bases, with 13 bases between. This CDR3 is built from 15 residues. This CDR3 reads CASSQDFGLLYEQYF. The DNA of the CDR3 is TGCGCCAGCAGCCAAGATTTCGGGCTCCTATACGAGCAGTACTTC.

This clonotype was picked up many times. The CDR3 loop reads CASSQDRTQQETQYF. The CDR3 nucleotides are TGCGCCAGCAGCCAAGATAGGACCCAACAAGAGACCCAGTACTTC. The chain couples TRBV4-3 to TRBJ2-5; no clear D. There are 15 residues in the CDR3. Germline V CDR1 and CDR2: LGHNA, YSLEER. Trimming pared 0 bases from V and 2 bases from J, leaving 10 bases between.

The chain recombines TRBV27 with TRBJ2-7; 8 bases line up with TRBD1. The CDR3 covers 14 residues. The V segment lost 4 bases and the J segment 1 base; nucleotides outside the gene matches: 3. CDR1 is MNHEY, CDR2 SMNVEV, per germline (reference sequence). CDR3: CASSSDRVSYEQYF. The CDR3 DNA reads TGTGCCAGCAGTTCGGACAGGGTTTCCTACGAGCAGTACTTC.

The V and J genes are TRBV15 and TRBJ2-7; D not certain. The CDR3 has 12 residues. V was cut by 1 base and J by 2 bases, with 3 bases left in between. The germline gives CDR1 LNHNV, CDR2 YYDKDF (reference sequence). The CDR3 bases are TGTGCCACCAGCAGAGCACCCTACGAGCAGTACTTC. It codes for CATSRAPYEQYF. The complete variable domain, with remaining parts taken from reference TRBV15 and TRBJ2-7, reads DAMVIQNPRYQVTQFGKPVTLSCSQTLNHNVMYWYQQKSSQAPKLLFHYYDKDFNNEADTPDNFQSRRPNTSFCFLDIRSPGLGDTAMYLCATSRAPYEQYFGPGTRLTVT.

The sample holds a few counts of this clonotype. CDR3 in amino acids: CSASLSSYEQYF. CDR3 nucleotide sequence: TGCAGTGCTAGCCTGAGCTCCTACGAGCAGTACTTC. This rearrangement joins TRBV20-1 to TRBJ2-7, with no clear D. The V gene lost 3 bases and the J gene lost 0 bases, with 6 bases spanning the gap. Germline CDR1 and CDR2: DFQATT and SNEGSKA (reference sequence). CDR3 length equals 12 residues.

This clonotype came up a few times. The J gene is TRBJ2-3, the V gene TRBV7-8, with 9 bases matching TRBD2. The CDR3 has 15 residues. V lost 4 bases, J lost 2 bases, and 4 bases stayed unmatched. CDR1 SGHVS and CDR2 FQNEAQ come from the germline V gene. CDR3 loop: CASSSSSGVTDTQYF. The CDR3 DNA reads as TGTGCCAGCAGCTCCTCTAGCGGGGTCACAGATACGCAGTATTTT.

This clonotype was found a few times. The chain recombines TRBV21-1 with TRBJ2-3; the table's TRBD2 call for D was not verified on the DNA. TRBV21-1 is an annotated pseudogene. The CDR3 runs to 18 residues. The CDR3 sequence: CASSNLGPSGRAKDTQYF. The CDR3 DNA reads TGTGCCAGCAGCAACCTTGGGCCTAGCGGGAGGGCTAAGGATACGCAGTATTTT.

In its sample, this clonotype was seen a few times. The rearrangement joins TRBV5-1 to TRBJ2-1; 11 bases are a match to TRBD2. Looked up from germline, CDR1 is SGHRS and CDR2 is YFSETQ. J gave up 0 bases and V 4 bases, and 15 bases lay outside the gene matches. The CDR3 is 20 residues long. DNA for the CDR3: TGCGCCAGCAGCGCCCGTACTAGCGGGAGTAATTACGGCTCCTACAATGAGCAGTTCTTC. Amino acid sequence: CASSARTSGSNYGSYNEQFF.

This clonotype was detected many times. The genes are TRBV28 and TRBJ2-6; D ambiguous. V lost 5 bases and J 0 bases, leaving 11 bases between the germline ends. CDR3 size: 16 residues. Germline V gives CDR1 MDHEN, CDR2 SYDVKM. The CDR3 is CASSRTDLSGANVLTF. The CDR3 DNA is TGTGCCAGCAGTCGAACAGATCTCTCTGGGGCCAACGTCCTGACTTTC.

A few counts support this clonotype. The rearrangement uses TRBV28 and TRBJ2-6; a possible D gene is TRBD1 (6 bases). Trimming stripped 7 bases from V and 1 base from J, with 14 bases between. CDR3 size: 16 residues. Germline CDR1 MDHEN, CDR2 SYDVKM. DNA of the CDR3: TGTGCCAGCACCGGTACCCAGGGGTCTGGGGCCAACGTCCTGACTTTC. This encodes CASTGTQGSGANVLTF. The variable domain in full, completed from reference TRBV28 and TRBJ2-6, reads DVKVTQSSRYLVKRTGEKVFLECVQDMDHENMFWYRQDPGLGLRLIYFSYDVKMKEKGDIPEGYSVSREKKERFSLILESASTNQTSMYLCASTGTQGSGANVLTFGAGSRLTVL.

In its sample, this clonotype was seen many times. The junction does not match germline at one end; this may be a read error. The chain joins TRBV20-1 to TRBJ2-1; tentatively, D is TRBD1 (6 bases). CDR1 is DFQATT and CDR2 is SNEGSKA in the germline V gene (reference sequence). The CDR3 is made up of 12 amino acids. The CDR3 bases are TGCAGTGCTTCCCTTGGGGGCCAGTGGAATAACTTC. It specifies CSASLGGQWNNF.

This clonotype was counted only a few times. This chain links TRBV20-1 with TRBJ2-2; D perhaps matches TRBD1 (6 bases). The CDR3 has 19 amino acids. Per the germline V gene, CDR1 is DFQATT and CDR2 is SNEGSKA (reference sequence). Trimming pared 1 base from V and 10 bases from J, leaving 31 bases between. CDR3 in amino acids: CSARGWGKTGFVTAEELFF. The CDR3, as DNA: TGCAGTGCTAGAGGTTGGGGCAAGACAGGTTTCGTCACCGCCGAGGAGCTGTTTTTT.

This clonotype turned up a few times. The chain has TRBV13 and TRBJ2-5; D possibly corresponds to TRBD1 (5 bases). Trimming took off 0 bases at V and 3 bases at J, with 8 bases between the two ends. This CDR3 has 14 amino acids. From germline, CDR1 is PRHDT and CDR2 FYEKMQ (reference sequence). CDR3: CASSLGTVEETQYF. CDR3 sequence (DNA): TGTGCCAGCAGCTTAGGGACAGTGGAAGAGACCCAGTACTTC.

Here the CDR3 reads CSARPLDRGFQPQHF. The CDR3 DNA reads TGCAGTGCTAGACCCTTAGACAGGGGATTCCAGCCCCAGCATTTT. The gene calls are TRBV20-1 and TRBJ1-5; 8 nucleotides match TRBD1. Unmatched junction bases numbered 10, after V lost 2 bases and J lost 7 bases. The length of the CDR3 is 15 residues. Germline lookup yields CDR1 DFQATT and CDR2 SNEGSKA (reference sequence).

This clonotype showed up many times. This chain links TRBV29-1 with TRBJ2-1; tentative D call: TRBD1 (6 bases). Germline V gene sequence: CDR1 SQVTM, CDR2 ANQGSEA. Trimming cost V 4 bases and J 9 bases, with 16 bases left between them. The CDR3 runs to 13 residues. CDR3 amino acids: CSVGGRAWGEQFF. CDR3 coding DNA: TGCAGCGTTGGGGGGCGCGCTTGGGGTGAGCAGTTCTTC.

This sequence joins TRBV28 and TRBJ2-7; TRBD1 matches at 7 bases. This CDR3 has 17 amino acids. Germline CDR1 MDHEN, CDR2 SYDVKM. V lost 6 bases to trimming and J lost 3 bases; unmatched junction nucleotides: 17. This chain's CDR3 is CASRSFGARDSSYEQYF. In DNA, the CDR3 is TGTGCCAGCAGGAGTTTTGGGGCCCGGGACAGCAGCTACGAGCAGTACTTC.